These 18 T cell receptor beta chains came from one sample sequenced in a study of blood T cell repertoires in COVID-19. Sequencing was performed with immunoSEQ multiplex PCR; in TCRdb, only in-frame clones are kept and a portion is missing. The table has about 140,000 clones, more than 60% seen once. Source material: peripheral blood. The receptors were sampled from a man aged 50 to 59 with acute or convalescent COVID-19.

In the case of this clone: This sample also contains other DNA sequences that code for the same CDR3. V usage is TRBV18 and J usage is TRBJ1-2, with no clear D. Germline CDR1 and CDR2: KGHSH and LQKENI. The CDR3 runs to 12 residues. Deletions cut 3 bases from V and 7 bases from J, with 9 bases between. The CDR3 loop reads CASSPLSGGYTF. CDR3 in DNA: TGTGCCAGCTCACCCCTATCCGGTGGCTACACCTTC.

The J gene is TRBJ1-1, the V gene TRBV7-3, with D unresolved. Per germline, CDR1 SGHTA and CDR2 FQGTGA. This CDR3 spans 13 amino acids. V gave up 1 base and J gave up 6 bases, with 9 bases separating them. The CDR3 DNA reads as TGTGCCAGCAGCTTAAATTACGGGTCTGAAGCTTTCTTT. This gives the protein CASSLNYGSEAFF.

V and J are TRBV7-2 and TRBJ2-2; D possibly corresponds to TRBD1 (6 bases). CDR3 length equals 14 residues. Germline CDR1 SGHTA, CDR2 FQGNSA. Between the trimmed V and J ends, which lost 5 bases and 3 bases, there was a span of 10 bases. The CDR3 loop reads CASSLQGDTGELFF. CDR3 in DNA: TGTGCCAGCAGCCTACAGGGAGACACCGGGGAGCTGTTTTTT.

The count of this clone is one. The chain couples TRBV5-1 to TRBJ2-2; TRBD1 agrees at 8 bases. Germline assignment: CDR1 SGHRS and CDR2 YFSETQ. The V gene end was trimmed by 3 bases and the J gene end by 5 bases; junction bases not matched to a gene: 9. The CDR3 length is 16 residues. The CDR3 nucleotides read TGCGCCAGCAGCTCTCAAGGACAGGGTGTTACCGGGGAGCTGTTTTTT. Encoded protein: CASSSQGQGVTGELFF.

With regard to this clone: Within the sample, other DNA sequences also encode this same CDR3. The chain's CDR3 is CASSQGLGDTQYF. The CDR3 DNA reads as TGTGCCAGCAGCCAAGGTCTAGGAGATACGCAGTATTTT. This chain links TRBV3-1 (or the pseudogene TRBV3-2) with TRBJ2-3; D remains ambiguous. Germline V gene lookup returns CDR1 LGHDT and CDR2 YNNKEL (reference sequence). V shed 1 base and J shed 5 bases, with 7 bases lying between them. The CDR3 extends over 13 amino acids.

Comments on this clone: Since a far larger clone is one base different, this is likely a read error. Other DNA sequences in the sample encode the same CDR3. The chain joins TRBV5-1 to TRBJ1-1; D is possibly TRBD1 (5 bases). The CDR3 totals 15 residues. Germline V gives CDR1 SGHRS, CDR2 YFSETQ. V lost 4 bases to trimming and J lost 1 base, with 14 bases between them. The CDR3 protein is CASSPGRGGNTEAFF. CDR3 DNA sequence: TGCGCCAGCAGCCCGGGGCGGGGGGGGAACACTGAAGCTTTCTTT.

This chain connects TRBV19 to TRBJ2-2, with a tentative D call TRBD2 (6 bases). Germline CDR1 and CDR2: LNHDA and SQIVND (reference sequence). The CDR3 is made up of 14 amino acids. Trimming took 7 bases from V and 4 from J, leaving 13 bases between them. The CDR3 bases are TGTGCCAGTATAGCTACGCGGGGCACCGGGGAGCTGTTTTTT. It yields the protein CASIATRGTGELFF.

A single count supports this clone. The genes are TRBV5-6 and TRBJ2-2; 9 bases agree with TRBD1. Trimming at V came to 1 base and at J to 4 bases, leaving 11 bases not matched to a gene. This CDR3 is 18 amino acids long. Germline lookup yields CDR1 SGHDT and CDR2 YYEEEE. The CDR3 is CASSLLSGGTGITGELFF. In DNA form, the CDR3 reads TGTGCCAGCAGCTTGTTGAGTGGCGGGACAGGGATCACCGGGGAGCTGTTTTTT.

This CDR3 reads CASSTGQGLTEAFF. CDR3 coding DNA: TGTGCCAGCAGCACGGGACAGGGTTTGACTGAAGCTTTCTTT. The genes are TRBV7-6 and TRBJ1-1; 9 nucleotides align to TRBD1. CDR3 length: 14 amino acids. Germline V lookup: CDR1 SGHVS, CDR2 FNYEAQ. After removal of 5 bases from V and 5 bases from J, the junction contained 6 bases not matched to a gene.

This chain links TRBV29-1 with TRBJ2-2, with no clear D. From germline, CDR1 is SQVTM and CDR2 ANQGSEA. The CDR3 covers 12 residues. V lost 4 bases, J lost 8 bases, and 11 bases lay in between. CDR3 bases: TGCAGCGTTGTAGAAACGAGGGGGGAGCTGTTTTTT. The encoded protein is CSVVETRGELFF.

As for this clone: This sample also contains other DNA sequences that code for the same CDR3. The J gene is TRBJ1-2, the V gene TRBV9; perhaps TRBD1 as D (6 bases). This CDR3 has 12 amino acids. CDR1 is SGDLS and CDR2 is YYNGEE in the germline V gene. V was trimmed by 1 base and J by 5 bases, leaving 6 bases between them. The CDR3 DNA sequence: TGTGCCAGCAGCGTACAGGGGTATGGCTACACCTTC. Translated, it gives CASSVQGYGYTF.

The V and J genes are TRBV5-6 and TRBJ1-1, with 12 bases identical to TRBD1. Per the germline V gene, CDR1 is SGHDT and CDR2 is YYEEEE. CDR3 size: 15 residues. Trimming at V came to 5 bases and at J to 1 base, leaving 3 bases not matched to a gene. The CDR3 DNA sequence: TGTGCCAGCAGGGGGACAGGGGGCGGGAACACTGAAGCTTTCTTT. Protein product: CASRGTGGGNTEAFF.

This chain joins TRBV6-5 and TRBJ2-1; perhaps TRBD2 as D (5 bases). The V end was cut by 6 bases, the J end by 1 base, with 13 bases between. This CDR3 spans 15 amino acids. Germline CDR1 and CDR2: MNHEY and SVGAGI. CDR3 nucleotides: TGTGCCAGCAGGACCGACGGGGATTCCTACAATGAGCAGTTCTTC. This encodes CASRTDGDSYNEQFF.

This sequence joins TRBV24-1 and TRBJ2-3; 10 bases map to TRBD1. From germline, CDR1 is KGHDR and CDR2 SFDVKD. The CDR3 totals 16 residues. Losses at the gene ends were 4 bases for V and 4 bases for J; bases not matched to a gene: 7. The CDR3 DNA reads as TGTGCCACCAGTGACCCGGGACAGGGGAGGCCAGATACGCAGTATTTT. Its protein product is CATSDPGQGRPDTQYF.

The V call is TRBV28, the J call TRBJ2-2, with a tentative D call TRBD1 (6 bases). This CDR3 is built from 15 residues. The V gene's germline CDR1 is MDHEN and CDR2 SYDVKM. V lost 7 bases and J 4 bases, leaving 16 bases between the germline ends. The CDR3 DNA follows: TGTGCCAGCATACTGGGGGCGCCGGGCACCGGGGAGCTGTTTTTT. This codes for CASILGAPGTGELFF. The variable domain in full, completed from reference TRBV28 and TRBJ2-2, reads DVKVTQSSRYLVKRTGEKVFLECVQDMDHENMFWYRQDPGLGLRLIYFSYDVKMKEKGDIPEGYSVSREKKERFSLILESASTNQTSMYLCASILGAPGTGELFFGEGSRLTVL.

This clone was picked up many times. The chain recombines TRBV3-1 (or the pseudogene TRBV3-2) with TRBJ1-1; D call uncertain. CDR3 length: 14 residues. Trimming left V 4 bases short and J 4 bases short, with 13 bases between. Germline-derived CDR1 and CDR2 are LGHDT and YNNKEL (reference sequence). For the CDR3, the DNA is TGTGCCAGCAGCCCGAGGAGGGTCGGCACTGAAGCTTTCTTT. It encodes CASSPRRVGTEAFF.

V usage is TRBV6-5 and J usage is TRBJ1-2; 7 bases agree with TRBD1. Losses at the gene ends were 8 bases for V and 2 bases for J; bases not matched to a gene: 2. The germline V gene encodes CDR1 MNHEY and CDR2 SVGAGI. The CDR3 is 12 residues long. The CDR3 is CASVDRNYGYTF. CDR3 in DNA: TGTGCCAGCGTGGACAGGAACTATGGCTACACCTTC.

The gene calls are TRBV19 and TRBJ1-1; possibly TRBD1 for D (6 bases). V lost 6 bases to trimming and J lost 8 bases, with 16 bases between them. The length of the CDR3 is 13 residues. CDR1 LNHDA and CDR2 SQIVND come from the germline V gene (reference sequence). CDR3 nucleotides: TGTGCCAGTAGGAATTTGGGGGCACCAGAAGCTTTCTTT. This gives the protein CASRNLGAPEAFF.